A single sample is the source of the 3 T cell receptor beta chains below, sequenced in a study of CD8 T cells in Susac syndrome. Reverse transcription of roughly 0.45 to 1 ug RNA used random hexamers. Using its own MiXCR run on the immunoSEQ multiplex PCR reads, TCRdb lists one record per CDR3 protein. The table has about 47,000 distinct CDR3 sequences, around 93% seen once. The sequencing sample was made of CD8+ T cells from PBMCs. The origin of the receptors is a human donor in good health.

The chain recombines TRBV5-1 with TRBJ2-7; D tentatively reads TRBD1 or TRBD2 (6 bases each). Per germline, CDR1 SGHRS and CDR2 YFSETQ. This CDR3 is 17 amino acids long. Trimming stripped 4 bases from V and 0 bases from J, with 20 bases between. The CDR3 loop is CASSPEGEAYPSYEQYF. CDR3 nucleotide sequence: TGCGCCAGCAGCCCCGAGGGGGAGGCTTACCCCTCCTACGAGCAGTACTTC.

In nucleotides, the CDR3 is TGTGCCAGCAGCTTCCCTAGCGGGGCATACAATGAGCAGTTCTTC. It codes for CASSFPSGAYNEQFF. V usage is TRBV7-9 and J usage is TRBJ2-1, with 9 bases matching TRBD2. CDR3 size: 15 residues. Unmatched junction bases numbered 4, after V lost 3 bases and J lost 4 bases. CDR1 and CDR2 (germline): SEHNR, FQNEAQ (reference sequence).

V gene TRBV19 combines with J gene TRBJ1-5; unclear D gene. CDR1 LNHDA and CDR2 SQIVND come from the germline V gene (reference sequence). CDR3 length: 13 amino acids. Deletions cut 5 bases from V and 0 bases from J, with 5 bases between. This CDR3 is CASSDNSNQPQHF. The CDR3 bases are TGTGCCAGTAGTGACAATAGCAATCAGCCCCAGCATTTT.